These T cell receptor beta chains were read from a single sample in a study of blood T cells in healthy people across ages. Via MiXCR, TCRdb re-called the 5' RACE reads, giving one row per CDR3 protein. This table holds about 970,000 distinct CDR3 sequences, approximately 50% found once. The source material was blood. All receptors derive from a woman between 55 and 75 years old in good health. Each CDR3 is given with its conserved first and last residue. A D gene is named only where the DNA matches it firmly. Rows give clone size only sometimes, using once, few, many, or a class for an expanded clone.

V	J	D	size	CDR3	DNA
TRBV7-2	TRBJ2-4	TRBD2	NA	CASSFGGGVGNIQYF	TGTGCCAGCAGCTTTGGTGGGGGGGTTGGTAACATTCAGTACTTC
TRBV7-9	TRBJ2-1	NA	many	CASSPRRVNEQFF	TGTGCCAGCAGCCCTCGGAGGGTCAATGAGCAGTTCTTC
TRBV7-9	TRBJ1-6	NA	few	CASSLVGVDSPLHF	TGTGCCAGCAGCTTAGTAGGGGTAGATTCACCCCTCCACTTT
TRBV7-9	TRBJ2-1	TRBD2	once	CASSLGTSGRWDEQFF	TGTGCCAGCAGCTTAGGGACTAGCGGGAGATGGGATGAGCAGTTCTTC
TRBV9	TRBJ2-4	NA	NA	CASSVRSRYF	TGTGCCAGCAGCGTTCGGTCTCGGTACTTC
TRBV10-2	TRBJ2-3	TRBD2	NA	CASRVAGGPGDTQYF	TGCGCCAGCAGAGTAGCGGGAGGGCCTGGAGATACGCAGTATTTT
TRBV6-5	TRBJ1-1	TRBD1	NA	CASRHTGVRNTEAFF	TGTGCCAGCAGACATACAGGGGTCAGGAACACTGAAGCTTTCTTT
TRBV4-3	TRBJ2-7	TRBD2	NA	CASSQILAGGSYEQYF	TGCGCCAGCAGCCAAATACTAGCGGGAGGCTCCTACGAGCAGTACTTC
TRBV7-9	TRBJ2-7	NA	few	CASSLGSPTYEQYF	TGTGCCAGCAGCTTGGGCAGTCCAACCTACGAGCAGTACTTC
TRBV15	TRBJ2-7	TRBD2	few	CATSRDGVGRVLSDEQYF	TGTGCCACCAGCAGAGATGGAGTCGGGAGGGTGTTGTCTGACGAGCAGTACTTC
TRBV6-2/TRBV6-3	TRBJ2-7	NA	few	CASSLTYVSSYEQYF	TGTGCCAGCAGCCTCACGTACGTGAGCTCCTACGAGCAGTACTTC
TRBV28	TRBJ2-4	NA	many	CASSFNPGVEAKNIQYF	TGTGCCAGCAGTTTCAATCCAGGGGTCGAAGCCAAAAACATTCAGTACTTC
TRBV7-2	TRBJ2-7	NA	few	CASSLAAEPYEQYF	TGTGCCAGCAGCTTAGCGGCGGAACCCTACGAGCAGTACTTC
TRBV6-2/TRBV6-3	TRBJ2-3	NA	NA	CASSSAGPDTDTQYF	TGTGCCAGCAGTTCGGCCGGGCCCGACACAGATACGCAGTATTTT
TRBV7-3	TRBJ1-6	NA	few	CASSSLGSPLHF	TGTGCCAGCAGCTCCCTAGGGTCACCCCTCCACTTT
TRBV3-1	TRBJ2-1	TRBD2	NA	CASSPYHGTSGGNEQFF	TGTGCCAGCAGCCCCTACCATGGCACTAGCGGCGGTAATGAGCAGTTCTTC
TRBV28	TRBJ2-7	TRBD1	few	CASSPGTGISYEQYF	TGTGCCAGCAGCCCGGGGACAGGCATCTCCTACGAGCAGTACTTC
TRBV29-1	TRBJ2-4	TRBD2	NA	CSSTDDWASGTYGQYF	TGCAGCTCGACAGATGACTGGGCTAGCGGAACCTACGGGCAGTACTTC
TRBV20-1	TRBJ2-3	TRBD2	NA	CSARDLLAESTDMQYF	TGCAGTGCTAGAGATCTCCTAGCGGAGAGCACAGATATGCAGTATTTT
TRBV20-1	TRBJ2-1	NA	NA	CSPLLASEQFF	TGCAGCCCCCTCCTAGCTAGTGAGCAGTTCTTC
TRBV27	TRBJ2-7	TRBD1	few	CASSRQGASSSYEQYF	TGTGCCAGCAGTCGGCAGGGGGCCTCCTCCTCCTACGAGCAGTACTTC
TRBV24-1	TRBJ2-3	TRBD2	NA	CATSGPSRGRSPDTQYF	TGTGCCACCAGTGGACCCTCTCGCGGGAGGTCGCCAGATACGCAGTATTTT
TRBV20-1	TRBJ2-1	TRBD2	NA	CSARFGLAGIGEQFF	TGCAGTGCTAGATTCGGCCTAGCGGGAATCGGTGAGCAGTTCTTC
TRBV12-3/TRBV12-4	TRBJ1-2	NA	NA	CASSLVVDLPRPSYGYTF	TGTGCCAGCAGTTTAGTAGTGGACTTACCTCGACCAAGCTATGGCTACACCTTC
TRBV12-3/TRBV12-4	TRBJ2-4	NA	NA	CASSFVLTETKNIQYF	TGTGCCAGCAGTTTTGTCCTGACAGAGACCAAAAACATTCAGTACTTC
TRBV4-1	TRBJ1-4	NA	NA	CASSQPREGKKLFF	TGCGCCAGCAGCCAACCCAGGGAAGGGAAAAAACTGTTTTTT
TRBV9	TRBJ2-5	NA	many	CASSVLAEQETQYF	TGTGCCAGCAGCGTATTGGCGGAGCAAGAGACCCAGTACTTC
TRBV2	TRBJ1-5	NA	NA	CASNLGRNNQPQHF	TGTGCCAGCAATCTAGGGAGGAACAATCAGCCCCAGCATTTT
TRBV4-1	TRBJ2-7	NA	NA	CASSQAGLLYEQYF	TGCGCCAGCAGCCAAGCTGGCTTATTATACGAGCAGTACTTC
TRBV28	TRBJ2-7	NA	NA	CASSFTPGNYEQYF	TGTGCCAGCAGTTTTACGCCAGGGAACTACGAGCAGTACTTC
TRBV7-2	TRBJ2-4	TRBD1	NA	CASSLTTGRVGIQYF	TGTGCCAGCAGCTTAACGACAGGGAGAGTGGGCATTCAGTACTTC
TRBV3-1	TRBJ2-3	NA	once	CASSPDSSTDTQYF	TGTGCCAGCAGCCCAGACTCTAGCACAGATACGCAGTATTTT
TRBV20-1	TRBJ1-5	NA	few	CSARVPVGGSNQPQHF	TGCAGTGCTAGGGTTCCAGTTGGAGGGAGCAATCAGCCCCAGCATTTT
TRBV3-1	TRBJ2-7	NA	few	CASSQVASHYEQYF	TGTGCCAGCAGCCAAGTGGCATCGCACTACGAGCAGTACTTC
TRBV3-1	TRBJ2-7	NA	few	CASSPRAEATYEQYF	TGTGCCAGCAGCCCCCGGGCGGAGGCGACCTACGAGCAGTACTTC
TRBV6-6	TRBJ2-5	TRBD1	few	CASIPDRARGLETQYF	TGTGCCAGCATTCCAGACAGGGCGAGGGGGTTAGAGACCCAGTACTTC
TRBV12-3/TRBV12-4	TRBJ2-5	NA	many	CASRIAANQETQYF	TGTGCCAGCAGGATAGCGGCGAACCAAGAGACCCAGTACTTC
TRBV7-3	TRBJ2-1	TRBD2	NA	CASSSLAGGPGDEQFF	TGTGCCAGCAGCTCGTTAGCGGGAGGGCCCGGGGATGAGCAGTTCTTC
TRBV6-5	TRBJ1-5	NA	NA	CASSPYFYQPQHF	TGTGCCAGCAGTCCCTACTTCTATCAGCCCCAGCATTTT
TRBV20-1	TRBJ2-7	NA	NA	CSFRYRGGNEQYF	TGCAGTTTCCGCTACCGCGGGGGCAACGAGCAGTACTTC
TRBV24-1	TRBJ2-7	NA	few	CATSDSTAVGGRIVEQYF	TGTGCCACCAGTGATTCCACCGCGGTCGGGGGCCGCATCGTCGAGCAGTACTTC
TRBV14	TRBJ1-6	NA	NA	CASSKQFQPPLHF	TGTGCCAGCAGCAAACAATTCCAGCCACCCCTCCACTTT
TRBV5-6	TRBJ2-4	NA	NA	CASSLGGDPNIQYF	TGTGCCAGCAGCTTGGGGGGGGACCCAAACATTCAGTACTTC
TRBV28	TRBJ2-3	TRBD2	NA	CASSSSSSSGRRTDTQYF	TGTGCCAGCAGTTCCTCCTCCTCTAGCGGGAGGCGCACAGATACGCAGTATTTT
TRBV27	TRBJ2-1	NA	few	CASSTQQFF	TGTGCCAGCAGCACTCAGCAGTTCTTC
TRBV7-2	TRBJ2-5	NA	many	CASSLGSAGKQETQYF	TGTGCCAGCAGCTTAGGATCAGCAGGGAAACAAGAGACCCAGTACTTC
TRBV28	TRBJ2-7	NA	NA	CASSFGGAEQYF	TGTGCCAGCAGTTTTGGGGGGGCCGAGCAGTACTTC